One sample yielded the 27 T cell receptor beta chains listed below, sequenced in a study of CD8+CD57+ T cells in acquired aplastic anemia. Genomic DNA, the template, was used for profiling of the TCR beta VDJ and CDR3. Each CDR3 protein is one row after TCRdb ran MiXCR on the reads. The repertoire includes under 250,000 distinct CDR3 sequences, roughly 35% of them detected once, and roughly 1.1% sits in the top ten. The sequenced sample was sorted CD4+, CD8+, or CD8+CD57+ T cells (not recorded which) from PBMCs. The receptors were gathered from a human donor in good health, serving as a control.

The chain is built from TRBV4-1 and TRBJ1-1; no clear D gene. This CDR3 region has 14 residues. The germline V gene has CDR1 MGHRA and CDR2 YSYEKL. V lost 2 bases to trimming and J lost 4 bases, with 11 bases between them. For the CDR3, the DNA is TGCGCCAGCAGCCAACTAGGGATGGCCACTGAAGCTTTCTTT. Its protein is CASSQLGMATEAFF.

In its sample, this clonotype was seen many times. The rearrangement joins TRBV29-1 to TRBJ1-3; D ambiguous. This CDR3 has 14 residues. The germline V and J ends were trimmed by 4 bases and 4 bases, with 14 bases remaining between them. Germline V gene lookup returns CDR1 SQVTM and CDR2 ANQGSEA. Here the CDR3 DNA reads TGCAGCGTTGTGGGGATGGGATCCGGAAACACCATATATTTT. Protein product: CSVVGMGSGNTIYF.

A few counts support this clonotype. The CDR3 DNA follows: TGCGCCAGCAGCTTGGGACAGGAGTACAATGAGCAGTTCTTC. The encoded protein is CASSLGQEYNEQFF. The rearrangement joins TRBV5-1 to TRBJ2-1; possible D gene TRBD1, 6 bases. Trimming cost V 0 bases and J 4 bases, with 8 bases left between them. CDR1 and CDR2 (germline): SGHRS, YFSETQ. CDR3 length equals 14 residues.

Of note for this clonotype: This clone may be a read error of a much larger clone one base away. This chain joins TRBV29-1 and TRBJ1-2; D perhaps matches TRBD1 (5 bases). Germline V gene data show CDR1 as SQVTM and CDR2 as ANQGSEA. V was shortened by 1 base and J by 6 bases, with 18 bases between the two germline ends. The CDR3 consists of 15 residues. The CDR3 DNA sequence: TGCAGCGTTGAAGGCCGGGACGCTCGGGGCCATGGCTACACCTTC. It yields the protein CSVEGRDARGHGYTF.

The J gene is TRBJ2-1, the V gene TRBV2; D possibly corresponds to TRBD1 (5 bases). The V end lost 6 bases, the J end lost 4 bases, and 10 bases lay between the germline ends. The germline CDR1 and CDR2 sequences are SNHLY and FYNNEI. The length of the CDR3 is 13 residues. The CDR3 reads CASRKTGYNEQFF. For the CDR3, the DNA is TGTGCCAGCAGAAAAACAGGTTACAATGAGCAGTTCTTC.

This clonotype was recorded many times. This chain uses TRBV7-9 with TRBJ2-1; D is ambiguous. The V gene's germline CDR1 is SEHNR and CDR2 FQNEAQ (reference sequence). The CDR3 length is 12 residues. Trimming shortened V by 5 bases and J by 6 bases, and 8 bases separated the two germline ends. DNA for the CDR3: TGTGCCAGCAGCGATCTAGGCAATGAGCAGTTCTTC. It is translated as CASSDLGNEQFF.

The V and J genes are TRBV29-1 and TRBJ2-6; no clear D. V shed 2 bases and J shed 3 bases, with 5 bases lying between them. Germline CDR1 SQVTM, CDR2 ANQGSEA. This CDR3 is 13 amino acids long. The DNA of the CDR3 is TGCAGCGTTGAATCGGTTGGGGCCAACGTCCTGACTTTC. It yields the protein CSVESVGANVLTF.

This clonotype was seen a few times. The chain carries TRBV27 and TRBJ2-7; 7 positions agree with TRBD1. There are 19 residues in the CDR3. Germline assignment: CDR1 MNHEY and CDR2 SMNVEV (reference sequence). Trimming took 7 bases from V and 0 from J; bases not matched to a gene: 21. In DNA form, the CDR3 reads TGTGCCAGCAAAGCAACCGGGACAGCTTGGCGTGACAGCTCCTACGAGCAGTACTTC. Translated, it gives CASKATGTAWRDSSYEQYF.

This clonotype turned up a few times. The chain links TRBV24-1 to TRBJ2-1; 10 positions agree with TRBD1. Germline CDR1 reads KGHDR; CDR2 reads SFDVKD. The CDR3 consists of 13 residues. The J segment lost 6 bases and the V segment lost 12 bases, leaving 7 bases of the junction unmatched. DNA of the CDR3: TGTGCCCCCTTCGGGACAGGGGTCAATGAGCAGTTCTTC. Encoded protein: CAPFGTGVNEQFF.

The V and J genes are TRBV7-3 and TRBJ2-7; D possibly corresponds to TRBD2 (7 bases). Trimming pared 2 bases from V and 7 bases from J, leaving 15 bases between. In germline, CDR1 is SGHTA, CDR2 FQGTGA. The CDR3 totals 14 residues. Here the CDR3 DNA reads TGTGCCAGCAGCTTAGTGGGGGGGCCCAGGGAGCAGTACTTC. It specifies CASSLVGGPREQYF.

On this clonotype: A read error may be the cause here, since a much bigger clone is one base away. The chain carries TRBV24-1 and TRBJ1-1; weak D call: TRBD1 (5 bases). The CDR3 runs to 14 residues. V was clipped by 3 bases and J by 1 base, with 8 bases between them. Germline V gene data show CDR1 as KGHDR and CDR2 as SFDVKD. CDR3 bases: TGTGCCACCAGTGATGGGGACGGGAACACTGAAGCTTTCTTT. This sequence encodes CATSDGDGNTEAFF.

At least ten counts were recorded for this clonotype. The chain recombines TRBV7-9 with TRBJ2-7; 9 nucleotides match TRBD1. V lost 5 bases, J lost 2 bases, and 7 bases stayed unmatched. The CDR3 totals 15 residues. CDR1 and CDR2 (germline): SEHNR, FQNEAQ (reference sequence). CDR3 loop: CASSPPRTGAYEQYF. The CDR3 coding sequence is TGTGCCAGCAGCCCCCCAAGGACAGGGGCCTACGAGCAGTACTTC.

This chain connects TRBV12-3 or TRBV12-4 to TRBJ2-5; the match to TRBD2 covers 8 bases. CDR3 size: 12 residues. Trimming removed 8 bases from V and 5 bases from J; junction bases left unmatched: 4. The CDR3 nucleotides read TGTGCCAGCGGACTAGCTGTTGAGACCCAGTACTTC. The encoded protein is CASGLAVETQYF.

Comment on this clonotype: A much larger clone sits a single nucleotide away, making a read error possible. The genes are TRBV6-1 and TRBJ1-2; D uncertain. This CDR3 is 15 amino acids long. The V gene's germline CDR1 is MNHNS and CDR2 SASEGT. Trimming stripped 8 bases from V and 3 bases from J, with 19 bases between. The CDR3 nucleotides are TGTGCCAGCCCCGCGAACGGGTTTCGGCACTATGGCTACACCTTC. Protein: CASPANGFRHYGYTF.

CDR3 DNA sequence: TGTGCCATCAGTGCGGGGGGTACCCAGTACTTC. It translates to CAISAGGTQYF. This chain connects TRBV10-3 to TRBJ2-5; 7 nucleotides line up with TRBD2. Germline trimming cut 4 bases from V and 8 bases from J; bases unmatched to any gene: 1. Germline V gene lookup returns CDR1 ENHRY and CDR2 SYGVKD. This CDR3 spans 11 amino acids.

This clonotype has at least ten counts. The chain combines TRBV7-9 with TRBJ1-5; D is uncertain. Germline CDR1 SEHNR, CDR2 FQNEAQ (reference sequence). Trimming shortened V by 5 bases and J by 6 bases, and 17 bases separated the two germline ends. The CDR3 has 15 residues. CDR3 nucleotides: TGTGCCAGCAGCCGAGGAAATACCGGGTCTCAGCCCCAGCATTTT. Amino acid sequence: CASSRGNTGSQPQHF.

This clonotype was recorded many times. The CDR3 sequence: CASSSVLLNEQFF. Written as DNA, the CDR3 is TGTGCCAGCAGCTCCGTTTTGCTCAATGAGCAGTTCTTC. The V gene is TRBV2, the J gene TRBJ2-1, with unresolved D. Germline assignment: CDR1 SNHLY and CDR2 FYNNEI. V was pared by 6 bases and J by 6 bases, with 12 bases between. This CDR3 has 13 residues.

V gene TRBV3-1 combines with J gene TRBJ1-1; 8 positions agree with TRBD1. The CDR3 totals 15 residues. The germline CDR1 and CDR2 sequences are LGHDT and YNNKEL (reference sequence). The junction had 13 bases not matched to a gene; V was cut back by 7 bases and J by 6 bases. CDR3 in amino acids: CASTPGQARRAEAFF. CDR3 in DNA: TGTGCCAGCACCCCGGGACAGGCAAGAAGGGCTGAAGCTTTCTTT.

The chain couples TRBV29-1 to TRBJ1-2; 7 bases map to TRBD1. The CDR3 contains 12 residues. The V gene end was trimmed by 4 bases and the J gene end by 4 bases; junction bases not matched to a gene: 3. From germline, CDR1 is SQVTM and CDR2 ANQGSEA. Here the CDR3 DNA reads TGCAGCGTTGGGACAGGTTCCTATGGCTACACCTTC. Translating it yields CSVGTGSYGYTF. Drawing the rest from reference TRBV29-1 and TRBJ1-2, the complete variable domain is SAVISQKPSRDICQRGTSLTIQCQVDSQVTMMFWYRQQPGQSLTLIATANQGSEATYESGFVIDKFPISRPNLTFSTLTVSNMSPEDSSIYLCSVGTGSYGYTFGSGTRLTVV.

This chain connects TRBV10-3 to TRBJ2-2; 8 bases are shared with TRBD2. Germline V gene lookup returns CDR1 ENHRY and CDR2 SYGVKD. V lost 0 bases to trimming and J lost 4 bases; unmatched junction nucleotides: 7. The CDR3 contains 17 residues. The CDR3 here is CAISESQRTSLTGELFF. CDR3 DNA: TGTGCCATCAGTGAGTCGCAGCGGACTAGCCTCACCGGGGAGCTGTTTTTT.

There are a few counts of this clonotype. The V call is TRBV4-1, the J call TRBJ1-2; tentatively, D is TRBD1 (5 bases). CDR3 length: 13 amino acids. The germline CDR1 and CDR2 sequences are MGHRA and YSYEKL. V lost 9 bases and J 8 bases, leaving 19 bases between the germline ends. The chain's CDR3 is CASNGPSGGGYTF. CDR3 bases: TGCGCCAGTAACGGGCCCTCGGGGGGAGGCTACACCTTC.

The chain links TRBV7-9 to TRBJ2-7; D tentatively reads TRBD1 or TRBD2 (5 bases each). V was pared by 3 bases and J by 4 bases, with 13 bases between. The CDR3 loop spans 14 amino acids. Germline V gene sequence: CDR1 SEHNR, CDR2 FQNEAQ (reference sequence). CDR3 nucleotides: TGTGCCAGCAGCTTCGGGGCACCTCCGTACGAGCAGTACTTC. It translates to CASSFGAPPYEQYF.

The chain joins TRBV4-2 to TRBJ2-3; 15 bases align to TRBD2. The V gene's germline CDR1 is LGHNA and CDR2 YNFKEQ. There are 18 residues in the CDR3. The ends lost 5 bases at V and 6 bases at J; junction bases unmatched: 12. CDR3: CASSARTSGGVGRDTQYF. CDR3 coding DNA: TGTGCCAGCAGCGCCCGGACTAGCGGGGGGGTCGGTAGGGATACGCAGTATTTT.

Details on this clonotype: A much larger clonotype is one base distant, so this may be a read error. V and J are TRBV7-2 and TRBJ1-5, with 10 bases lining up with TRBD1. The V gene's germline CDR1 is SGHTA and CDR2 FQGNSA. J was trimmed by 6 bases and V by 5 bases; bases with no gene match: 4. The CDR3 is made up of 14 amino acids. The CDR3 DNA follows: TGTACCAGCAGCCTGACAGGGGGCAGTCAGCCCCAGCATTTT. Translating it yields CTSSLTGGSQPQHF.

V gene TRBV3-1 combines with J gene TRBJ2-1; 8 nucleotides agree with TRBD2. The junction had 9 bases not matched to a gene; V was cut back by 1 base and J by 7 bases. There are 16 residues in the CDR3. The germline V gene has CDR1 LGHDT and CDR2 YNNKEL (reference sequence). The CDR3 DNA reads TGTGCCAGCAGCCAAGGATTCGGACTAGCAATGAATGAGCAGTTCTTC. Its translation: CASSQGFGLAMNEQFF.

This clonotype was observed a few times. The gene calls are TRBV5-1 and TRBJ2-5; D possibly corresponds to TRBD2 (6 bases). Germline CDR1 and CDR2: SGHRS and YFSETQ. Trimming cost V 2 bases and J 7 bases, with 15 bases left between them. This CDR3 has 14 amino acids. The CDR3 DNA reads TGCGCCAGCAGCTTCCCTGGCGGGGCTGTGACCCAGTACTTC. Translation gives CASSFPGGAVTQYF.

Many counts were recorded for this clonotype. The V gene is TRBV4-1, the J gene TRBJ2-5; TRBD2 matches at 11 bases. V lost 3 bases to trimming and J lost 4 bases; unmatched junction nucleotides: 1. This CDR3 comprises 14 residues. Germline V lookup: CDR1 MGHRA, CDR2 YSYEKL. The CDR3 nucleotides read TGCGCCAGCAGCCACCTAGCGGGAGGAGAGACCCAGTACTTC. Protein sequence: CASSHLAGGETQYF.